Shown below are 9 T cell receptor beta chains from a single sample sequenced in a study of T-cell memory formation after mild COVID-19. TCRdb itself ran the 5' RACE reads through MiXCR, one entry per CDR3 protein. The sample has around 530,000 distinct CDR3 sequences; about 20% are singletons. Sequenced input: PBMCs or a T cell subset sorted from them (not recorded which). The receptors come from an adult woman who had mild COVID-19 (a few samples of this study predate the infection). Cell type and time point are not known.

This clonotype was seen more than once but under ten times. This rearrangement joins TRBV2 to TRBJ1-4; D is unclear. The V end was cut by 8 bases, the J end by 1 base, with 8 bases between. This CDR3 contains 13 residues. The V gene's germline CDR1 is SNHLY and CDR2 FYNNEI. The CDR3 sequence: CASWAGTNEKLFF. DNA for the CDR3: TGTGCCAGCTGGGCGGGAACTAATGAAAAACTGTTTTTT.

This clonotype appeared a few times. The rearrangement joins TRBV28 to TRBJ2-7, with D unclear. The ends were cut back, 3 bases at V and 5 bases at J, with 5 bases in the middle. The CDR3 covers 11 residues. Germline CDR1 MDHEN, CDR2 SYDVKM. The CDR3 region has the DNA TGTGCCAGCAGTTTGCCGAACGAGCAGTACTTC. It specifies CASSLPNEQYF.

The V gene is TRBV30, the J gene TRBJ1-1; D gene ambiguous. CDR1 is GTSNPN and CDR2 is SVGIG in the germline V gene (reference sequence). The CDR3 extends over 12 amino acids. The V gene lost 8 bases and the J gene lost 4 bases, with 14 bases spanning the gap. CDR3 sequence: CAGESGGTEAFF. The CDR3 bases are TGTGCCGGGGAATCTGGTGGCACTGAAGCTTTCTTT. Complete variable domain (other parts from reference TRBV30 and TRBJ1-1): SQTIHQWPATLVQPVGSPLSLECTVEGTSNPNLYWYRQAAGRGLQLLFYSVGIGQISSEVPQNLSASRPQDRQFILSSKKLLLSDSGFYLCAGESGGTEAFFGQGTRLTVV.

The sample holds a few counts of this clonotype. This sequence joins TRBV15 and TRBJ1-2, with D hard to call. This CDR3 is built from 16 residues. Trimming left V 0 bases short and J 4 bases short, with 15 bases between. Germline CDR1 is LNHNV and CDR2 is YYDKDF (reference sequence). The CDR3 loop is CATSRDSGTVVYGYTF. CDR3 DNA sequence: TGTGCCACCAGCAGAGATTCAGGAACAGTCGTCTATGGCTACACCTTC. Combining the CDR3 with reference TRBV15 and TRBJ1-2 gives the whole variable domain DAMVIQNPRYQVTQFGKPVTLSCSQTLNHNVMYWYQQKSSQAPKLLFHYYDKDFNNEADTPDNFQSRRPNTSFCFLDIRSPGLGDTAMYLCATSRDSGTVVYGYTFGSGTRLTVV.

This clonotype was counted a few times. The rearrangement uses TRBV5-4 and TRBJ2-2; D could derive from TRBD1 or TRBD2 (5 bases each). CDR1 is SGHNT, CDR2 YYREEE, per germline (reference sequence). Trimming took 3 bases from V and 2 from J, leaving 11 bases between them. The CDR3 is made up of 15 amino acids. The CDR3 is CASSSPGLNTGELFF. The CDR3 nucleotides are TGTGCCAGCAGCTCGCCGGGGCTAAACACCGGGGAGCTGTTTTTT. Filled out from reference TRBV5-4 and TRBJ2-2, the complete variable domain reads ETGVTQSPTHLIKTRGQQVTLRCSSQSGHNTVSWYQQALGQGPQFIFQYYREEENGRGNFPPRFSGLQFPNYSSELNVNALELDDSALYLCASSSPGLNTGELFFGEGSRLTVL.

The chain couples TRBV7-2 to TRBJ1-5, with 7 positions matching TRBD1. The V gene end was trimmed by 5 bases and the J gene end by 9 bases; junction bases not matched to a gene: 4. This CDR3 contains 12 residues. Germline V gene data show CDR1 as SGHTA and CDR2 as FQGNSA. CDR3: CASSLTGWPQHF. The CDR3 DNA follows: TGTGCCAGCAGCCTGACAGGGTGGCCCCAGCATTTT.

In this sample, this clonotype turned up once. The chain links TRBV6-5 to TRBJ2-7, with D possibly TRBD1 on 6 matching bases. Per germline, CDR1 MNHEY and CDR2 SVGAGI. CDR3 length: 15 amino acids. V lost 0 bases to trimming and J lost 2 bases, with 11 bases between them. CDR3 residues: CASSYSLDSAYEQYF. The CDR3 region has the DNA TGTGCCAGCAGTTACTCCCTGGACAGCGCCTACGAGCAGTACTTC.

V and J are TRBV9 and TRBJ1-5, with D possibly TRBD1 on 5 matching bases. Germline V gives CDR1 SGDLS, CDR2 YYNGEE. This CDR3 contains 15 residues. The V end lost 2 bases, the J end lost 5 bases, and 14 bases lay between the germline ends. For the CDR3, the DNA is TGTGCCAGCAGCGTGGGACCGAGCACTCATCAGCCCCAGCATTTT. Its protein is CASSVGPSTHQPQHF. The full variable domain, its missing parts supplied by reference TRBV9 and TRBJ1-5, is DSGVTQTPKHLITATGQRVTLRCSPRSGDLSVYWYQQSLDQGLQFLIQYYNGEERAKGNILERFSAQQFPDLHSELNLSSLELGDSALYFCASSVGPSTHQPQHFGDGTRLSIL.

The CDR3 DNA sequence: TGTGCCAGCAGCGTAGAGGACGGAAATAATGAAAAACTGTTTTTT. Its protein product is CASSVEDGNNEKLFF. The gene calls are TRBV9 and TRBJ1-4, with D unclear. There are 15 residues in the CDR3. The V and J ends lost 0 bases and 4 bases respectively, with 10 bases between them. CDR1 is SGDLS, CDR2 YYNGEE, per germline.